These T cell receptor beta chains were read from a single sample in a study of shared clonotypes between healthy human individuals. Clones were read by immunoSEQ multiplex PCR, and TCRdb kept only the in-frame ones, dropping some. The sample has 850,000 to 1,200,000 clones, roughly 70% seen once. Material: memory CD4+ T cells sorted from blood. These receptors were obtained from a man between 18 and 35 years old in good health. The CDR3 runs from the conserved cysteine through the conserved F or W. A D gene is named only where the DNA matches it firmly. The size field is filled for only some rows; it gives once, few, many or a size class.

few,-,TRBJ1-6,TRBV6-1,TGTGCCAGCAGTGAACAGACACAGCTGAATTCACCCCTCCACTTT,CASSEQTQLNSPLHF
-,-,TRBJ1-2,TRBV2,TGTGCCAGCAGTGACAACCCCGAGGGCTATGGCTACACCTTC,CASSDNPEGYGYTF
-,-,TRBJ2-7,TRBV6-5,TGTGCCAGCAGTTACTCAGGCGCCAGGGTAAGCGAGCAGTACTTC,CASSYSGARVSEQYF
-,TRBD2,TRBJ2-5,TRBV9,TGTGCCAGCAGCGTAGGGCTAGCGGGGGTCGGAGAGACCCAGTACTTC,CASSVGLAGVGETQYF
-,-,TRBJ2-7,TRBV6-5,TGTGCCAGCAATGAAGCTACCTCCTACGAGCAGTACTTC,CASNEATSYEQYF
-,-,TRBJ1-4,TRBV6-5,TGTGCCAGCGGACGGGGTTCTACTAATGAAAAACTGTTTTTT,CASGRGSTNEKLFF
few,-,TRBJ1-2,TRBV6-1,TGTGCCAGCTCTCAGGGGCTCTACTATGGCTACACCTTC,CASSQGLYYGYTF
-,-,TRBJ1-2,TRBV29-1,TGCAGCGGCAGACAGGAGTATGGCTACACCTTC,CSGRQEYGYTF
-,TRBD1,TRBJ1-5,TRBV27,TGTGCCAGCAGTCCGCAGGGGGCTGATCAGCCCCAGCATTTT,CASSPQGADQPQHF
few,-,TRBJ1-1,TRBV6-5,TGTGCCAGCAGTTACCGCCCGGGACACACTGAAGCTTTCTTT,CASSYRPGHTEAFF
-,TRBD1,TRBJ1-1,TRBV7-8,TGTGCCAGCAGCCCCGGACAGGGGAGGACTGAAGCTTTCTTT,CASSPGQGRTEAFF
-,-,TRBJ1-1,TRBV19,TGTGCCAGTAGTATAGAGGGCACAGGGCATATGAACACTGAAGCTTTCTTT,CASSIEGTGHMNTEAFF
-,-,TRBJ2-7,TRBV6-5,TGTGCCAGCAGTAGGGAAAATTACGAGCAGTACTTC,CASSRENYEQYF
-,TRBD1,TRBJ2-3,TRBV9,TGTGCCAGCAGCCCCGACGACAGGGGCGCAGATACGCAGTATTTT,CASSPDDRGADTQYF
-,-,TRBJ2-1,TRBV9,TGTGCCAGCAGCGTAGCTTCTCCGGCGGGACGTTACAATGAGCAGTTCTTC,CASSVASPAGRYNEQFF
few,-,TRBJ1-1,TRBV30,TGTGCCTGGAGTCCTACAGGAAGGGCAGCTTTCTTT,CAWSPTGRAAFF
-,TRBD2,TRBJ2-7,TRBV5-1,TGCGCCAGCAGCCCGCGGTCGGGGGGGCCTAGCTCCTACGAGCAGTACTTC,CASSPRSGGPSSYEQYF
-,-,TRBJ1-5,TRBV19,TGTGCCAGTAGTGAGGGGGGTAGCAGCAATCAGCCCCAGCATTTT,CASSEGGSSNQPQHF
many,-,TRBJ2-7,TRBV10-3,TGTGCCATCAGTGACGAGGGAGGCGGTTACGAGCAGTACTTC,CAISDEGGGYEQYF
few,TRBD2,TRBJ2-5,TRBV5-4,TGTGCCAGCAGCTTGGTAGGCCTATTTTCGCGGGAGGGAGAGACCCAGTACTTC,CASSLVGLFSREGETQYF
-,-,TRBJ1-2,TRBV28,TGTGCCAGCAACCAACAGGGCCTCTCCTATGGCTACACCTTC,CASNQQGLSYGYTF
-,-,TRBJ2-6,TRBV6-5,TGTGCCACGAAACGGGACGGGGCCAACGTCCTGACTTTC,CATKRDGANVLTF
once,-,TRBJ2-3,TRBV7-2,TGTGCCAGCAGCTTAGCACTGGGGGACGGAGATACGCAGTATTTT,CASSLALGDGDTQYF
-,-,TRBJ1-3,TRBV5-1,TGCGCCAGCAGCCGTGACAGCCTCTTCTCTGGAAACACCATATATTTT,CASSRDSLFSGNTIYF
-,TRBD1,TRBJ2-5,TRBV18,TGTGCCAGCTCACCGGGGACAGGAGATGAGACCCAGTACTTC,CASSPGTGDETQYF
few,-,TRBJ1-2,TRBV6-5,TGTGCCAGCAGGGAATGGGCTGACTATGGCTACACCTTC,CASREWADYGYTF
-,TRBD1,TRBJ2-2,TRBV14,TGTGCCAGCAGCCAAGTGAGGACAGGGACCACCGGGGAGCTGTTTTTT,CASSQVRTGTTGELFF
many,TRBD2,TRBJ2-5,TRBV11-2,TGTGCCAGCAGCTTAGTATCCGCAGACGGGAGGGCTCAAGAGACCCAGTACTTC,CASSLVSADGRAQETQYF
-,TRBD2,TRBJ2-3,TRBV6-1,TGTGCCAGCAGTCTAGGCACTAGCGGGGGGTATACGCAGTATTTT,CASSLGTSGGYTQYF
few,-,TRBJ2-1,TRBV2,TGTGCCAGCAAGGCGGGGAGTAACAATGAGCAGTTCTTC,CASKAGSNNEQFF